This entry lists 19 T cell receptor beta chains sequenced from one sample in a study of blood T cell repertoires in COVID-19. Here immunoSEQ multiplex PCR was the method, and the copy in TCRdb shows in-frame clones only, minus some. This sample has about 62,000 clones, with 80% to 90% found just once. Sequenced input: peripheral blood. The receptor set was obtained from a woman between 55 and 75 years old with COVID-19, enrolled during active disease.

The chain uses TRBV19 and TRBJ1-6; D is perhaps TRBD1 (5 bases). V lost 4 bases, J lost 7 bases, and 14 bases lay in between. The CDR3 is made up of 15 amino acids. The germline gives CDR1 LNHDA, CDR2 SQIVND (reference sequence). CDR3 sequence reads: CASSRGQSWNSPLHF. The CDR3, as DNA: TGTGCCAGTAGTAGGGGCCAATCGTGGAATTCACCCCTCCACTTT.

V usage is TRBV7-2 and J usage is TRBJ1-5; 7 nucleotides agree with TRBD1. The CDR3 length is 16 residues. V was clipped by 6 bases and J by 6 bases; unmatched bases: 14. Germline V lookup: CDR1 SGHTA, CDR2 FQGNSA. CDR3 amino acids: CASSSPQGGSSQPQHF. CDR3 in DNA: TGTGCCAGCAGTTCACCCCAGGGGGGCTCCAGTCAGCCCCAGCATTTT.

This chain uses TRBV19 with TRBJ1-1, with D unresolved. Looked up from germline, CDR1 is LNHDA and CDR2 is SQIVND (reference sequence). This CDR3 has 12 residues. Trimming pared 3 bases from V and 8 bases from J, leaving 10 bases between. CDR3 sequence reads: CASSIRGNEAFF. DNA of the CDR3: TGTGCCAGTAGTATCCGGGGAAACGAAGCTTTCTTT.

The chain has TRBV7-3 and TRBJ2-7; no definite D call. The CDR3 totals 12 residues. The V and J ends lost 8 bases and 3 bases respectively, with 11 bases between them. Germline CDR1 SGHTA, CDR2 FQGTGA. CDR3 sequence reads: CASGTTDYEQYF. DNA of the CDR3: TGTGCCAGCGGCACTACGGACTACGAGCAGTACTTC.

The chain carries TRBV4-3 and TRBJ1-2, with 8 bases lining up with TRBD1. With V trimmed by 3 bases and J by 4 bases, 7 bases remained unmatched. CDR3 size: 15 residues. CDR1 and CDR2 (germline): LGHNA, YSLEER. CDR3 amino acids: CASSQVTGEFYGYTF. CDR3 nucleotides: TGCGCCAGCAGCCAGGTGACAGGGGAGTTCTATGGCTACACCTTC.

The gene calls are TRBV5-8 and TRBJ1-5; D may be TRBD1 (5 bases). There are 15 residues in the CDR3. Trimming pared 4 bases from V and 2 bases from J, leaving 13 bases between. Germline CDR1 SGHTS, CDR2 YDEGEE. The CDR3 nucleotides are TGTGCCAGCAGCCCCTTGCAGGGTGGCAATCAGCCCCAGCATTTT. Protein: CASSPLQGGNQPQHF.

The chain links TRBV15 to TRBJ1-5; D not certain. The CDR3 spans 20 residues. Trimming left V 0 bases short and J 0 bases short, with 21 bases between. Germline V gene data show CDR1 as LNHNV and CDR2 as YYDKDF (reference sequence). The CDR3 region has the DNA TGTGCCACCAGCAGAGATCAGGATGGAACAGAAGGCTATAGCAATCAGCCCCAGCATTTT. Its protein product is CATSRDQDGTEGYSNQPQHF.

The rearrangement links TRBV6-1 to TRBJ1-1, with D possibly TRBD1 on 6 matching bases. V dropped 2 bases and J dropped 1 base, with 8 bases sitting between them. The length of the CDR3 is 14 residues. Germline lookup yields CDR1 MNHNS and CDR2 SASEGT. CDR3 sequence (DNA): TGTGCCAGCAGTGAACACAGGGCGAACACTGAAGCTTTCTTT. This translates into CASSEHRANTEAFF.

CDR3 nucleotide sequence: TGCGCCAGCACCCAAGACACCATCCCCAGAGAGACCCAGTACTTC. Translated, it gives CASTQDTIPRETQYF. This chain joins TRBV5-1 and TRBJ2-5; D gene ambiguous. CDR1 and CDR2 from the germline V gene are SGHRS and YFSETQ. The CDR3 loop spans 15 amino acids. Trimming pared 6 bases from V and 4 bases from J, leaving 19 bases between.

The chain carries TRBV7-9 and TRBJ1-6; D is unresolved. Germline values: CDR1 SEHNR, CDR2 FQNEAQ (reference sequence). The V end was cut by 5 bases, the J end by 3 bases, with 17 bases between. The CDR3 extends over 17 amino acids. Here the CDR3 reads CASSPGLGGIYNSPLHF. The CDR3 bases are TGTGCCAGCAGCCCTGGACTGGGAGGGATCTATAATTCACCCCTCCACTTT.

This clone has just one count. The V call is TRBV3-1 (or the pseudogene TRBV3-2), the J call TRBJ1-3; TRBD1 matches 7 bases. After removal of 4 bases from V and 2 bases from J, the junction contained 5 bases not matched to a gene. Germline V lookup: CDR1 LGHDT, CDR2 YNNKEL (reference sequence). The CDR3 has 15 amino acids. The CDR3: CASSRGDSPGNTIYF. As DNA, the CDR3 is TGTGCCAGCAGCCGAGGGGACAGTCCTGGAAACACCATATATTTT.

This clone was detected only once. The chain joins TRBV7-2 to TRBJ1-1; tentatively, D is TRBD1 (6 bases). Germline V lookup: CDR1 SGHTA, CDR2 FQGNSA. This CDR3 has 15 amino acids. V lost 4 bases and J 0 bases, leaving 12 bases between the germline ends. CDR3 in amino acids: CASSSQGHMNTEAFF. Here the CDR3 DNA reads TGTGCCAGCAGCTCACAGGGCCATATGAACACTGAAGCTTTCTTT. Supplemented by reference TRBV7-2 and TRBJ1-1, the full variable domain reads GAGVSQSPSNKVTEKGKDVELRCDPISGHTALYWYRQSLGQGLEFLIYFQGNSAPDKSGLPSDRFSAERTGGSVSTLTIQRTQQEDSAVYLCASSSQGHMNTEAFFGQGTRLTVV.

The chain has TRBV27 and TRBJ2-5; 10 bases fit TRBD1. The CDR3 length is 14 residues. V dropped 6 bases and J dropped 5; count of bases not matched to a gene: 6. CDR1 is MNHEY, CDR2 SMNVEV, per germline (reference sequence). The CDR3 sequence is CASSKTGGGETQYF. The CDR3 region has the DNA TGTGCCAGCAGCAAGACAGGGGGCGGGGAGACCCAGTACTTC.

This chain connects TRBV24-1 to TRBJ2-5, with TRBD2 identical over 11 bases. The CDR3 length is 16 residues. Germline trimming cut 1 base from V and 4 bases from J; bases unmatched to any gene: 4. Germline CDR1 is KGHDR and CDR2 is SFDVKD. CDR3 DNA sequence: TGTGCCACCAGTGATTTAGGTCTAGCGGGAGGAGAGACCCAGTACTTC. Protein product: CATSDLGLAGGETQYF.

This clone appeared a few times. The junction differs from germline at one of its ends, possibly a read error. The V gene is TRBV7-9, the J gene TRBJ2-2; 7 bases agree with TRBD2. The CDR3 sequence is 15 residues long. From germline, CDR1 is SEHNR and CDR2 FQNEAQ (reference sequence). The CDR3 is CASRLGGSNTGELFF. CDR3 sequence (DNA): TGTGCCAGCCGCTTGGGAGGGTCAAACACCGGGGAGCTGTTTTTT.

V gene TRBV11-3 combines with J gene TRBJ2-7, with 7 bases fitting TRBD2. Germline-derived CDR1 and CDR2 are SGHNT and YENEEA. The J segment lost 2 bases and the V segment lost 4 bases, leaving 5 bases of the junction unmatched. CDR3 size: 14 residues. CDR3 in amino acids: CASSSSGITYEQYF. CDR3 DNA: TGTGCCAGCAGCTCGAGCGGGATCACCTACGAGCAGTACTTC.

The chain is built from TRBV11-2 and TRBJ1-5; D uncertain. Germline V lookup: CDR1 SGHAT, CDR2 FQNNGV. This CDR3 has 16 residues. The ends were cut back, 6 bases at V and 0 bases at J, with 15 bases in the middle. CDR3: CASRDTSRGSNQPQHF. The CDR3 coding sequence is TGTGCCAGCAGAGATACGAGCCGAGGTAGCAATCAGCCCCAGCATTTT.

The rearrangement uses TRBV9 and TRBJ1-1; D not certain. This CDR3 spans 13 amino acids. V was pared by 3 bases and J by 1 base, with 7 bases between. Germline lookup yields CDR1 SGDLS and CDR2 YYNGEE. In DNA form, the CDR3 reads TGTGCCAGCAGCGAGGACTGGAACACTGAAGCTTTCTTT. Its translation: CASSEDWNTEAFF.

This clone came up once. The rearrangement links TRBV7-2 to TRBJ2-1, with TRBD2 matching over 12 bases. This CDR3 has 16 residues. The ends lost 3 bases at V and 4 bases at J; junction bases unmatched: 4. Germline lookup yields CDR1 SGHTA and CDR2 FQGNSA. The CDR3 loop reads CASSFRTSGAYNEQFF. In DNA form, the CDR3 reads TGTGCCAGCAGCTTCAGGACTAGCGGGGCGTACAATGAGCAGTTCTTC. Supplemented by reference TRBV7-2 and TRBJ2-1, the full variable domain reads GAGVSQSPSNKVTEKGKDVELRCDPISGHTALYWYRQSLGQGLEFLIYFQGNSAPDKSGLPSDRFSAERTGGSVSTLTIQRTQQEDSAVYLCASSFRTSGAYNEQFFGPGTRLTVL.